Presented here are 23 T cell receptor beta chains from one specimen sequenced in a study of blood T cell repertoires in COVID-19. The repertoire was sequenced with immunoSEQ multiplex PCR; TCRdb's copy has only in-frame clones and lacks some. The data show over 250,000 clones, with 70% to 90% seen just once and roughly 9.6% held by the top ten. The specimen sequenced was peripheral blood. These receptors were taken from a woman in her sixties or seventies with acute or convalescent COVID-19.

The rearrangement joins TRBV2 to TRBJ2-6; 10 bases are a match to TRBD2. V was clipped by 2 bases and J by 1 base; unmatched bases: 5. From germline, CDR1 is SNHLY and CDR2 FYNNEI. The CDR3 contains 18 residues. This CDR3 is CASSELAGALSGANVLTF. CDR3 nucleotides: TGTGCCAGCAGTGAACTAGCGGGGGCCCTATCTGGGGCCAACGTCCTGACTTTC.

The chain links TRBV7-9 to TRBJ1-4; perhaps TRBD1 as D (6 bases). The CDR3 has 14 residues. V gave up 3 bases and J gave up 7 bases, with 12 bases separating them. Germline values: CDR1 SEHNR, CDR2 FQNEAQ (reference sequence). The chain's CDR3 is CASSLAGTTEKLFF. The CDR3 nucleotides read TGTGCCAGCAGCTTGGCCGGGACAACTGAAAAACTGTTTTTT.

This sequence joins TRBV6-5 and TRBJ2-7; the D gene is possibly TRBD1 (5 bases). V was clipped by 6 bases and J by 4 bases, with 19 bases between them. CDR3 length equals 15 residues. CDR1 is MNHEY and CDR2 is SVGAGI in the germline V gene. This CDR3 is CASSRSRADFYEQYF. CDR3 nucleotide sequence: TGTGCCAGCAGCCGCAGCAGGGCAGATTTTTACGAGCAGTACTTC.

This clone was seen once. The chain links TRBV7-9 to TRBJ2-1, with 8 bases lining up with TRBD2. CDR1 is SEHNR, CDR2 FQNEAQ, per germline (reference sequence). This CDR3 region has 16 residues. The ends lost 2 bases at V and 4 bases at J; junction bases unmatched: 7. The CDR3 reads CASSLPGGGSYNEQFF. CDR3 DNA sequence: TGTGCCAGCAGCTTACCAGGCGGGGGGTCGTACAATGAGCAGTTCTTC.

This chain's CDR3 is CASSLSITGHGYTF. The CDR3 DNA follows: TGTGCCAGCAGCCTTAGTATCACAGGTCATGGCTACACCTTC. The chain links TRBV7-9 to TRBJ1-2, with D possibly being TRBD1 (5 bases). The ends were cut back, 5 bases at V and 6 bases at J, with 16 bases in the middle. CDR1 and CDR2 (germline): SEHNR, FQNEAQ (reference sequence). The CDR3 consists of 14 residues.

The DNA for the CDR3 is TGTGCCAGCAGTGGCCCAGGGGAGACCCACGGCTACACCTTC. Translated: CASSGPGETHGYTF. V usage is TRBV7-9 and J usage is TRBJ1-2; weak D call: TRBD1 (6 bases). CDR1 and CDR2 from the germline V gene are SEHNR and FQNEAQ (reference sequence). The CDR3 covers 14 residues. Trimming removed 6 bases at V and 8 bases at J, with 19 bases between.

The chain uses TRBV30 and TRBJ1-3; D is perhaps TRBD1 (5 bases). Germline lookup yields CDR1 GTSNPN and CDR2 SVGIG (reference sequence). This CDR3 is built from 14 residues. The CDR3 DNA sequence: TGTGCGGTCGGGCAGGGCTCCTCTGGAAACACCATATATTTT. Protein product: CAVGQGSSGNTIYF.

The V and J genes are TRBV3-1 (or the pseudogene TRBV3-2) and TRBJ2-1, with D perhaps matching TRBD2 (5 bases). The germline V gene has CDR1 LGHDT and CDR2 YNNKEL (reference sequence). The ends were cut back, 4 bases at V and 9 bases at J, with 16 bases in the middle. The CDR3 loop spans 14 amino acids. The CDR3 loop reads CASSLSSGLFEQFF. CDR3 nucleotides: TGTGCCAGCAGCCTTTCCAGCGGACTTTTTGAGCAGTTCTTC.

The chain recombines TRBV7-8 with TRBJ2-7; D call uncertain. This CDR3 contains 11 residues. Per the germline V gene, CDR1 is SGHVS and CDR2 is FQNEAQ. V was trimmed by 5 bases and J by 3 bases, leaving 5 bases between them. This CDR3 reads CASSPFYEQYF. For the CDR3, the DNA is TGTGCCAGCAGCCCCTTCTACGAGCAGTACTTC.

The chain employs TRBV7-9 and TRBJ1-1; a weak D match, TRBD1 (5 bases). The CDR3 contains 14 residues. Trimming cost V 5 bases and J 1 base, with 11 bases left between them. The germline V gene has CDR1 SEHNR and CDR2 FQNEAQ (reference sequence). The CDR3 DNA reads as TGTGCCAGCAGCAACCTCCAGGGGAACACTGAAGCTTTCTTT. As protein: CASSNLQGNTEAFF.

This rearrangement joins TRBV5-1 to TRBJ1-1, with D maybe TRBD1 (6 bases). The CDR3 has 16 residues. Germline CDR1 and CDR2: SGHRS and YFSETQ. V lost 4 bases, J lost 1 base, and 17 bases lay in between. This CDR3 reads CASSPAVGRGNTEAFF. The CDR3 bases are TGCGCCAGCAGCCCGGCGGTGGGCAGGGGGAACACTGAAGCTTTCTTT.

This clone has a single count. V usage is TRBV5-1 and J usage is TRBJ2-1; 11 bases are shared with TRBD2. Per the germline V gene, CDR1 is SGHRS and CDR2 is YFSETQ. The CDR3 contains 16 residues. V dropped 1 base and J dropped 13; count of bases not matched to a gene: 13. CDR3 DNA sequence: TGCGCCAGCAGCTTGAAAATAGCGGGGGGGCTCGTTGAACAGTTCTTC. Encoded protein: CASSLKIAGGLVEQFF.

The gene calls are TRBV4-1 and TRBJ2-3; no definite D call. V was clipped by 3 bases and J by 7 bases, with 8 bases between them. Germline lookup yields CDR1 MGHRA and CDR2 YSYEKL. The CDR3 totals 12 residues. CDR3 sequence reads: CASSHPGYTQYF. CDR3 DNA sequence: TGCGCCAGCAGCCACCCCGGGTATACGCAGTATTTT.

The chain uses TRBV18 and TRBJ2-1; no clear D gene. V lost 4 bases and J 5 bases, leaving 15 bases between the germline ends. There are 15 residues in the CDR3. The V gene's germline CDR1 is KGHSH and CDR2 LQKENI. CDR3 DNA sequence: TGTGCCAGCTCACAAGAGGTTGCGAGGAACAATGAGCAGTTCTTC. Its translation is CASSQEVARNNEQFF.

This clone came up once. The V gene is TRBV2, the J gene TRBJ1-2; TRBD1 is a possible D gene (6 bases). CDR1 is SNHLY and CDR2 is FYNNEI in the germline V gene. V lost 4 bases and J lost 4, with 10 bases in between. This CDR3 comprises 13 residues. DNA of the CDR3: TGTGCCAGCAGTGGGACACAGGGCTATGGCTACACCTTC. Amino acid sequence: CASSGTQGYGYTF.

This clone was seen once. V and J are TRBV6-5 and TRBJ1-2; D is ambiguous. CDR3 size: 13 residues. Germline-derived CDR1 and CDR2 are MNHEY and SVGAGI. V was trimmed by 6 bases and J by 2 bases, leaving 10 bases between them. The CDR3 spells CASRLTRNYGYTF. In nucleotides, the CDR3 is TGTGCCAGCAGACTGACTCGAAACTATGGCTACACCTTC.

This chain uses TRBV6-5 with TRBJ1-1; D uncertain. CDR1 and CDR2 (germline): MNHEY, SVGAGI. V lost 7 bases and J 8 bases, leaving 11 bases between the germline ends. The CDR3 is made up of 11 amino acids. The CDR3 nucleotides are TGTGCCAGCATCATGGCTTGGGAAGCTTTCTTT. This sequence encodes CASIMAWEAFF.

V is TRBV15 and J is TRBJ2-3; tentative D call: TRBD2 (6 bases). V was clipped by 1 base and J by 1 base, with 6 bases between them. The CDR3 sequence is 14 residues long. CDR1 is LNHNV and CDR2 is YYDKDF in the germline V gene (reference sequence). CDR3 sequence (DNA): TGTGCCACCAGCAGAGGACTAGGCACAGATACGCAGTATTTT. Amino acid sequence: CATSRGLGTDTQYF.

The chain joins TRBV10-3 to TRBJ2-7, with TRBD2 matching 10 bases. This CDR3 has 17 residues. Germline V CDR1 and CDR2: ENHRY, SYGVKD. V trimming: 5 bases; J trimming: 6 bases; junction bases outside the gene matches: 16. The CDR3 here is CAISRGAGGTLPSEQYF. The DNA of the CDR3 is TGTGCCATCAGTAGGGGAGCGGGGGGGACTCTACCCTCCGAGCAGTACTTC.

The V gene is TRBV20-1, the J gene TRBJ2-7; TRBD2 might be the D (5 bases). Per the germline V gene, CDR1 is DFQATT and CDR2 is SNEGSKA (reference sequence). The CDR3 runs 11 residues. Trimming pared 7 bases from V and 2 bases from J, leaving 9 bases between. The CDR3 loop reads CSGGLAYEQYF. CDR3 bases: TGCAGTGGAGGACTCGCCTACGAGCAGTACTTC.

V gene TRBV3-1 (or the pseudogene TRBV3-2) combines with J gene TRBJ2-6; perhaps TRBD1 as D (5 bases). The CDR3 extends over 17 amino acids. The ends were cut back, 1 base at V and 2 bases at J, with 12 bases in the middle. The germline V gene encodes CDR1 LGHDT and CDR2 YNNKEL (reference sequence). CDR3 sequence (DNA): TGTGCCAGCAGCCAAGGACCCAGGGCCGCTGGGGCCAACGTCCTGACTTTC. Translated, it gives CASSQGPRAAGANVLTF.

The chain's CDR3 is CASWRQPPGGTIYF. The CDR3 DNA is TGTGCCAGCTGGCGGCAGCCCCCGGGGGGCACCATATATTTT. The rearrangement joins TRBV6-5 to TRBJ1-3; tentatively, D is TRBD1 (5 bases). The CDR3 is 14 amino acids. V lost 8 bases to trimming and J lost 9 bases, with 20 bases between them. Germline loops: CDR1 MNHEY, CDR2 SVGAGI.

The chain links TRBV3-1 (or the pseudogene TRBV3-2) to TRBJ1-6; 8 bases agree with TRBD1. V shed 2 bases, J shed 9 bases, and the junction held 6 bases outside the gene matches. The CDR3 spans 15 residues. The V gene's germline CDR1 is LGHDT and CDR2 YNNKEL (reference sequence). The chain's CDR3 is CASSQRGQGLSPLHF. CDR3 coding DNA: TGTGCCAGCAGCCAACGCGGACAGGGACTTTCACCCCTCCACTTT.